The sequence of this T cell receptor (beta chain) was determined in a study of OX40 agonist ivuxolimab in advanced cancers. Across the whole study: Patients were dosed with the agonistic anti-OX40 (CD134) antibody ivuxolimab.

TCRdb keeps only in-frame clones here, not all; method: immunoSEQ multiplex PCR. Of roughly 32,000 clones in the sample, roughly 90% were seen once. Study outcomes and limitations: Averaging showed that CD8+ T cells had more expanded clones than CD4+ did. Some patients without response likewise showed low normalized clonal expansion.

This clone was seen once. The antigen is not known. Trimming took 2 bases from V and 4 from J, leaving 12 bases between them. Per germline, CDR1 MNHEY and CDR2 SVGAGI. This CDR3 has 14 residues. The sequence was obtained from an adult with an advanced solid tumor such as melanoma, head and neck, liver or kidney cancer. This chain joins TRBV6-5 and TRBJ2-7; D perhaps matches TRBD1 (6 bases). The sample here was CD4+ or CD8+ T cells sorted from blood, taken in a trial of the OX40 agonist ivuxolimab. CDR3 sequence: CASSYTRGEYEQYF. The CDR3 bases are TGTGCCAGCAGTTACACCAGGGGAGAGTACGAGCAGTACTTC.